Presented here are 15 T cell receptor beta chains from one specimen sequenced in a study of shared clonotypes between healthy human individuals. Sequencing used immunoSEQ multiplex PCR; TCRdb keeps in-frame clones, though not all of them. The table lists about 2.3 million clones, about 90% of them singletons. The sequenced sample was naive CD4+ T cells from PBMCs. Regarding subset: CD45RA+ positively selected. Receptor source: a man between 18 and 29 years old in good health. Some clones in this sample may be carry-over from other donors' samples.

The CDR3 DNA reads TGTGCCAGCAGCTTAATACGTACCTCCGAGCAGTTCTTC. It translates to CASSLIRTSEQFF. This chain joins TRBV11-2 and TRBJ2-1; D remains unclear. The CDR3 runs 13 residues. The V gene lost 2 bases and the J gene lost 10 bases, with 12 bases spanning the gap. Germline assignment: CDR1 SGHAT and CDR2 FQNNGV. Full variable domain (rest looked up from reference TRBV11-2 and TRBJ2-1): EAGVAQSPRYKIIEKRQSVAFWCNPISGHATLYWYQQILGQGPKLLIQFQNNGVVDDSQLPKDRFSAERLKGVDSTLKIQPAKLEDSAVYLCASSLIRTSEQFFGPGTRLTVL.

The chain uses TRBV28 and TRBJ1-2; D is uncertain. The CDR3 is 13 amino acids. The V gene's germline CDR1 is MDHEN and CDR2 SYDVKM. Trimming removed 6 bases at V and 0 bases at J, with 8 bases between. As DNA, the CDR3 is TGTGCCAGCAGCCCCCCCGCTAACTATGGCTACACCTTC. Residues: CASSPPANYGYTF.

The chain joins TRBV27 to TRBJ1-4, with D perhaps matching TRBD1 (5 bases). The CDR3 is 15 residues long. V lost 3 bases and J lost 3, with 11 bases in between. CDR1 is MNHEY and CDR2 is SMNVEV in the germline V gene (reference sequence). CDR3 region: CASSFSWGANEKLFF. Written as DNA, the CDR3 is TGTGCCAGCAGTTTTAGCTGGGGGGCTAATGAAAAACTGTTTTTT. The full variable domain, with the rest looked up from reference TRBV27 and TRBJ1-4, is EAQVTQNPRYLITVTGKKLTVTCSQNMNHEYMSWYRQDPGLGLRQIYYSMNVEVTDKGDVPEGYKVSRKEKRNFPLILESPSPNQTSLYFCASSFSWGANEKLFFGSGTQLSVL.

The chain links TRBV29-1 to TRBJ2-1; TRBD2 agrees at 7 bases. The CDR3 sequence is 15 residues long. Germline CDR1 and CDR2: SQVTM and ANQGSEA. J lost 0 bases, V lost 5 bases, and 7 bases had no gene match. The CDR3 DNA reads as TGCAGCGTTAAAAGCGGGGCATTCTCCTACAATGAGCAGTTCTTC. It encodes CSVKSGAFSYNEQFF.

As for this clone: Distinct nucleotide sequences in the sample also encode this CDR3. This sequence joins TRBV7-2 and TRBJ1-4; D might be TRBD1 (6 bases). Per the germline V gene, CDR1 is SGHTA and CDR2 is FQGNSA. This CDR3 has 14 residues. The ends were cut back, 5 bases at V and 3 bases at J, with 10 bases in the middle. CDR3 nucleotide sequence: TGTGCCAGCAGCCTAGGGGGGTCTAATGAAAAACTGTTTTTT. Translation gives CASSLGGSNEKLFF.

The rearrangement links TRBV6-1 to TRBJ2-6, with D possibly TRBD2 on 7 matching bases. V lost 3 bases and J lost 0, with 12 bases in between. The CDR3 spans 17 residues. The germline V gene encodes CDR1 MNHNS and CDR2 SASEGT. The CDR3 region is CASSDPGGSSGANVLTF. CDR3 coding DNA: TGTGCCAGCAGTGACCCGGGGGGCAGCTCTGGGGCCAACGTCCTGACTTTC.

Comments on this clone: The same CDR3 also results from other DNA sequences found in this sample. The genes are TRBV18 and TRBJ2-7; D is perhaps TRBD1 (6 bases). The CDR3 is made up of 13 amino acids. V was cut by 4 bases and J by 1 base, with 8 bases left in between. CDR1 and CDR2 from the germline V gene are KGHSH and LQKENI. CDR3 region: CASSLGGSYEQYF. The CDR3 coding sequence is TGTGCCAGCTCACTAGGGGGTTCCTACGAGCAGTACTTC.

The rearrangement links TRBV9 to TRBJ2-6; no clear D. The CDR3 contains 16 residues. Germline CDR1 reads SGDLS; CDR2 reads YYNGEE. The V end lost 4 bases, the J end lost 2 bases, and 13 bases lay between the germline ends. The CDR3 DNA follows: TGTGCCAGCAGCTCCAACACCCGTACTGGGGCCAACGTCCTGACTTTC. Translation: CASSSNTRTGANVLTF.

The chain employs TRBV27 and TRBJ2-3, with 10 bases lining up with TRBD1. The trim removed 6 bases at V and 5 bases at J, leaving 8 bases unmatched. The CDR3 runs to 15 residues. From germline, CDR1 is MNHEY and CDR2 SMNVEV (reference sequence). CDR3 loop: CASSPGQGMRDTQYF. The CDR3 DNA reads as TGTGCCAGCAGCCCGGGACAGGGGATGAGAGATACGCAGTATTTT.

This clone was observed a single time. This chain connects TRBV10-1 to TRBJ1-2; D is undetermined. Germline values: CDR1 WNHNN, CDR2 SYGVQD (reference sequence). The CDR3 consists of 13 residues. The ends were cut back, 0 bases at V and 3 bases at J, with 5 bases in the middle. CDR3 loop: CASSESADYGYTF. Here the CDR3 DNA reads TGCGCCAGCAGTGAGTCGGCCGACTATGGCTACACCTTC.

The rearrangement links TRBV5-6 to TRBJ2-7; D tentatively fits TRBD1 or TRBD2 (6 bases each). Germline V lookup: CDR1 SGHDT, CDR2 YYEEEE. The CDR3 extends over 15 amino acids. V was cut by 3 bases and J by 0 bases, with 13 bases left in between. In nucleotides, the CDR3 is TGTGCCAGCAGCTATACAGGGCGGGGCTCCTACGAGCAGTACTTC. This translates into CASSYTGRGSYEQYF.

The chain recombines TRBV5-4 with TRBJ2-5; no reliable D call. This CDR3 is 15 amino acids long. V was trimmed by 4 bases and J by 0 bases, leaving 13 bases between them. Looked up from germline, CDR1 is SGHNT and CDR2 is YYREEE (reference sequence). CDR3 bases: TGTGCCAGCAGCACTTCGACCCAGTACCAAGAGACCCAGTACTTC. The encoded protein is CASSTSTQYQETQYF.

The rearrangement joins TRBV6-5 to TRBJ2-4; TRBD1 matches at 7 bases. V trimming: 5 bases; J trimming: 6 bases; junction bases outside the gene matches: 10. CDR3 length: 15 amino acids. Germline lookup yields CDR1 MNHEY and CDR2 SVGAGI. CDR3 sequence: CASSQRLGDRNIQYF. In nucleotides, the CDR3 is TGTGCCAGCAGTCAACGCCTGGGGGACAGAAACATTCAGTACTTC.

As regards this clone: The sample holds other DNA sequences that translate to the same CDR3. The rearrangement links TRBV2 to TRBJ2-7; the match to TRBD2 covers 12 bases. The CDR3 extends over 13 amino acids. J lost 4 bases, V lost 6 bases, and 1 base had no gene match. The germline CDR1 and CDR2 sequences are SNHLY and FYNNEI. The CDR3 coding sequence is TGTGCCAGCAGCGGACTAGCGGGATACGAGCAGTACTTC. It translates to CASSGLAGYEQYF.

With respect to this clone: The sample holds other DNA sequences that translate to the same CDR3. The CDR3 loop reads CAWRASGSSYEQYF. DNA for the CDR3: TGTGCCTGGAGGGCCAGCGGGAGCTCCTACGAGCAGTACTTC. The chain has TRBV30 and TRBJ2-7; 8 positions agree with TRBD2. V trimming: 3 bases; J trimming: 0 bases; junction bases outside the gene matches: 4. CDR3 length: 14 residues. From germline, CDR1 is GTSNPN and CDR2 SVGIG (reference sequence).